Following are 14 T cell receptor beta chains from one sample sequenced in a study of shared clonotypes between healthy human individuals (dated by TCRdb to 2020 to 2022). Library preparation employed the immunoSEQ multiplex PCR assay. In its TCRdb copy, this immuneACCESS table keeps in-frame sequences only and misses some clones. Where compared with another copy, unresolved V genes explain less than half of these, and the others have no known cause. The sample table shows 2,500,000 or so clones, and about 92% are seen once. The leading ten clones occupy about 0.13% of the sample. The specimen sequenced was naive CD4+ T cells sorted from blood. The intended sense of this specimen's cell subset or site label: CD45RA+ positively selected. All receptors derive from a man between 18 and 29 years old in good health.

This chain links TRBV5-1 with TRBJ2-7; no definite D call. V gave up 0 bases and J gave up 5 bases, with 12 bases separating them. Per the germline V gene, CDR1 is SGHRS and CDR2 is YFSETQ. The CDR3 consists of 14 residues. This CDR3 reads CASSLGGTTNEQYF. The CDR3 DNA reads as TGCGCCAGCAGCTTGGGGGGTACAACAAACGAGCAGTACTTC.

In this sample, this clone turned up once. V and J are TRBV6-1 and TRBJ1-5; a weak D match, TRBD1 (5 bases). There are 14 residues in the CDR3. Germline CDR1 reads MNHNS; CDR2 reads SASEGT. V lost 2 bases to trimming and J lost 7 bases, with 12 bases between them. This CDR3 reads CASSELGVVQPQHF. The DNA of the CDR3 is TGTGCCAGCAGTGAATTGGGGGTGGTGCAGCCCCAGCATTTT.

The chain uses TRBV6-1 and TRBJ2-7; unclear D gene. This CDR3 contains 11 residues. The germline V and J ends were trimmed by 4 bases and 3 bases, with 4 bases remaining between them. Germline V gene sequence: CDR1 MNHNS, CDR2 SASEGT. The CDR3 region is CASSGNYEQYF. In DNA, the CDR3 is TGTGCCAGCAGTGGAAACTACGAGCAGTACTTC.

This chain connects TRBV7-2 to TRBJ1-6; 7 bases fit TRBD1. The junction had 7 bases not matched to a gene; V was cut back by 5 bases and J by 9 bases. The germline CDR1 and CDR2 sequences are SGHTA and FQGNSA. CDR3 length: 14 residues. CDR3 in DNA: TGTGCCAGCAGCCCGGACAGGTTTAGTTCACCCCTCCACTTT. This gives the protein CASSPDRFSSPLHF.

CDR3 sequence: CASRDTSTGELFF. CDR3 DNA: TGTGCCAGCAGGGACACATCCACCGGGGAGCTGTTTTTT. The rearrangement joins TRBV6-5 to TRBJ2-2, with D possibly being TRBD1 (5 bases). This CDR3 is 13 amino acids long. Between the trimmed V and J ends, which lost 6 bases and 4 bases, there was a span of 9 bases. The germline V gene encodes CDR1 MNHEY and CDR2 SVGAGI.

The CDR3 sequence: CASSLDDWQGGPYEQYF. CDR3 nucleotide sequence: TGTGCCAGCAGCTTGGACGATTGGCAGGGGGGACCCTACGAGCAGTACTTC. The chain employs TRBV5-4 and TRBJ2-7, with D perhaps TRBD1 (7 bases). The CDR3 has 17 amino acids. Germline-derived CDR1 and CDR2 are SGHNT and YYREEE (reference sequence). V was cut by 0 bases and J by 2 bases, with 18 bases left in between. Together with reference TRBV5-4 and TRBJ2-7, the CDR3 gives the full variable domain: ETGVTQSPTHLIKTRGQQVTLRCSSQSGHNTVSWYQQALGQGPQFIFQYYREEENGRGNFPPRFSGLQFPNYSSELNVNALELDDSALYLCASSLDDWQGGPYEQYFGPGTRLTVT.

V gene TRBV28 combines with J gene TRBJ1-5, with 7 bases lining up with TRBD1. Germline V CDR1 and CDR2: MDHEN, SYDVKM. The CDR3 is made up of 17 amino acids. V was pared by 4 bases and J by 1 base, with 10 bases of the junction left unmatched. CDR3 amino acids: CASSSPPDRVSNQPQHF. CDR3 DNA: TGTGCCAGCAGTTCCCCGCCCGACAGGGTAAGCAATCAGCCCCAGCATTTT.

The CDR3 reads CASSTLAGSTDTQYF. The CDR3 DNA reads TGTGCCAGCAGCACCCTCGCAGGATCCACAGATACGCAGTATTTT. The V call is TRBV9, the J call TRBJ2-3; D gene uncertain. The CDR3 has 15 amino acids. The germline V gene has CDR1 SGDLS and CDR2 YYNGEE. V lost 4 bases and J lost 2, with 14 bases in between.

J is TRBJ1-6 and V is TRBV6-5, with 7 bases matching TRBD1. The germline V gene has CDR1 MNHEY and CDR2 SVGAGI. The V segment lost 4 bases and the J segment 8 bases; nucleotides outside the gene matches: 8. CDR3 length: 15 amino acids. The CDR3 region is CASSFRQGRDSPLHF. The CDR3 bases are TGTGCCAGCAGTTTCCGACAGGGCCGGGATTCACCCCTCCACTTT.

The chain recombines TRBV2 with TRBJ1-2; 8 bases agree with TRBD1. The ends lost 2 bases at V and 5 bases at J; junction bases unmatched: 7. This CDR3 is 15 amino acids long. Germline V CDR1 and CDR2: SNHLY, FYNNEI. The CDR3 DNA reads TGTGCCAGCAGTGAAAATGGACAGGGACGGTATGGCTACACCTTC. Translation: CASSENGQGRYGYTF.

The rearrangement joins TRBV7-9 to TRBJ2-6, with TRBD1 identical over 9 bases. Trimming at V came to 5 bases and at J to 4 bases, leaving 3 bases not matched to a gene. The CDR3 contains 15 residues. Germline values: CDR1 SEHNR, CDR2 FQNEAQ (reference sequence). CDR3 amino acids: CASSRTGVGANVLTF. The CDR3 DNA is TGTGCCAGCAGCCGGACAGGGGTCGGGGCCAACGTCCTGACTTTC.

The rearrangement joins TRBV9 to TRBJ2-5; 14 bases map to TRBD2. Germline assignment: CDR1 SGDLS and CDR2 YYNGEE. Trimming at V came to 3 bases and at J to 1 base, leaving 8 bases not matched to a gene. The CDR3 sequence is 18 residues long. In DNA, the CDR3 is TGTGCCAGCAGCGCCGGGACTAGCGGGGGACCATTCCAAGAGACCCAGTACTTC. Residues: CASSAGTSGGPFQETQYF.

CDR3 residues: CASSVTGVNQPQHF. CDR3 nucleotide sequence: TGTGCCAGCAGTGTCACAGGGGTGAATCAGCCCCAGCATTTT. The chain recombines TRBV7-6 with TRBJ1-5; 7 bases line up with TRBD1. The germline gives CDR1 SGHVS, CDR2 FNYEAQ. This CDR3 is built from 14 residues. J was trimmed by 4 bases and V by 6 bases; bases with no gene match: 6. The full variable domain, in which reference TRBV7-6 and TRBJ1-5 provide the parts outside the CDR3, is GAGVSQSPRYKVTKRGQDVALRCDPISGHVSLYWYRQALGQGPEFLTYFNYEAQQDKSGLPNDRFSAERPEGSISTLTIQRTEQRDSAMYRCASSVTGVNQPQHFGDGTRLSIL.

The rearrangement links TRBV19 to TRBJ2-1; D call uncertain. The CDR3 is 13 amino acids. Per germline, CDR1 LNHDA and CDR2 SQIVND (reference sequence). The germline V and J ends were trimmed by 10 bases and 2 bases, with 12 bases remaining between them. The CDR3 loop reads CAIPPRTYNEQFF. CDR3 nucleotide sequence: TGTGCCATCCCCCCTAGAACCTACAATGAGCAGTTCTTC.